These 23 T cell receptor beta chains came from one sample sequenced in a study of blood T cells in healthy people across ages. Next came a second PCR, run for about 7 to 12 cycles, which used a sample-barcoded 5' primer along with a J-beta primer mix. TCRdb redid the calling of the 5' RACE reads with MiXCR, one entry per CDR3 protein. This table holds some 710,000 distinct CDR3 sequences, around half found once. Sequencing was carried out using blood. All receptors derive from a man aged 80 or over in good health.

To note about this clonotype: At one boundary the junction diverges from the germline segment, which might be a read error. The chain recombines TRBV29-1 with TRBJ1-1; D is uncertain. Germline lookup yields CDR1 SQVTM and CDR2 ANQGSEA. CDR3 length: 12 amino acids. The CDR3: CGVEGGRTEAFF. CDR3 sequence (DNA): TGCGGCGTTGAGGGAGGGAGGACTGAAGCTTTCTTT.

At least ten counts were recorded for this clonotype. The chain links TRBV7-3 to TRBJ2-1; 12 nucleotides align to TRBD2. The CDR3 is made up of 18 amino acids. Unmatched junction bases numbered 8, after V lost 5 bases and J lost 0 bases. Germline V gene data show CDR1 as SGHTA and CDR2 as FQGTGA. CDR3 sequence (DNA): TGTGCCAGCAGCCCAGGACTAGCGGGGACTACCTCCTACAATGAGCAGTTCTTC. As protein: CASSPGLAGTTSYNEQFF.

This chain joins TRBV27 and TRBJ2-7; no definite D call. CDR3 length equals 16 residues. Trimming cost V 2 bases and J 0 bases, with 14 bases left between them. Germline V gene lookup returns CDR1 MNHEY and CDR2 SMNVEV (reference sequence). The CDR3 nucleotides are TGTGCCAGCAGTTTAAGTCGTGCGAAGAGCTCCTACGAGCAGTACTTC. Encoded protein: CASSLSRAKSSYEQYF.

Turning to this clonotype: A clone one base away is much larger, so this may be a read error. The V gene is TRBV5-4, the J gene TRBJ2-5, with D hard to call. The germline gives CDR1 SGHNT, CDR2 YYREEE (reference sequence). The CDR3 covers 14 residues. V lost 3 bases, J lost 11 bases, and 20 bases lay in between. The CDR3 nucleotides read TGTGCCAGCAGCTCCGGGCTCCACGTCAATGAGCAGTACTTC. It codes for CASSSGLHVNEQYF.

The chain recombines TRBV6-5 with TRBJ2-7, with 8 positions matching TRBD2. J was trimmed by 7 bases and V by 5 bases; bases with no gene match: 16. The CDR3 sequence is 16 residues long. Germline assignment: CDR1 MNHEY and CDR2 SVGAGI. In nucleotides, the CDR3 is TGTGCCAGCAGTAAGACACGGGGACTAGGGACCAATGAGCAGTACTTC. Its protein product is CASSKTRGLGTNEQYF.

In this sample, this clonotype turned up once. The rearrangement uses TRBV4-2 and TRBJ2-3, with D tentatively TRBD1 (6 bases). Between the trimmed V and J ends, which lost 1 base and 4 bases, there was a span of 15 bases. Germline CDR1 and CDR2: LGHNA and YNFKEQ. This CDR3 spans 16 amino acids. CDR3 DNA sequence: TGTGCCAGCAGCCAAGGGTCAGGGGAACGGCCAGATACGCAGTATTTT. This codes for CASSQGSGERPDTQYF.

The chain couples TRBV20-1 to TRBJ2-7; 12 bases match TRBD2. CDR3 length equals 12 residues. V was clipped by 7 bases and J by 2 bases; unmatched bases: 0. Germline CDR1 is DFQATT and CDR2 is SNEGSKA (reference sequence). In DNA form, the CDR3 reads TGCAGTGGGACTAGCGGGGCCTACGAGCAGTACTTC. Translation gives CSGTSGAYEQYF.

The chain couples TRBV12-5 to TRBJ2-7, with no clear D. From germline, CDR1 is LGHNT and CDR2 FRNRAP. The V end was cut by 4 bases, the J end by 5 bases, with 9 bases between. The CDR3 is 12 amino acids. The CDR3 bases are TGTGCTAGTGGTTGGGATTCCCACGAGCAGTACTTC. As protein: CASGWDSHEQYF.

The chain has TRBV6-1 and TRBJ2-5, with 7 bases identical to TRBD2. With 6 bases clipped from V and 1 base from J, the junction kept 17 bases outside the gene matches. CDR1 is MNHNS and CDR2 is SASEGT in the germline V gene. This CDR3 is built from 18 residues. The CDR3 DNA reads TGTGCCAGCAGCCGCAGGGAAAGGGCTAGCGGAATCCAAGAGACCCAGTACTTC. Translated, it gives CASSRRERASGIQETQYF.

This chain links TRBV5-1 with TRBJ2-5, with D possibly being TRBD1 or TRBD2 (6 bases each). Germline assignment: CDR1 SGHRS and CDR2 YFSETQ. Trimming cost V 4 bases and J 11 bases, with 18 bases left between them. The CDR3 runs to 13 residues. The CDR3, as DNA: TGCGCCAGCAGCAGGGGGACTCCGGGGGAGCAGTACTTC. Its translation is CASSRGTPGEQYF.

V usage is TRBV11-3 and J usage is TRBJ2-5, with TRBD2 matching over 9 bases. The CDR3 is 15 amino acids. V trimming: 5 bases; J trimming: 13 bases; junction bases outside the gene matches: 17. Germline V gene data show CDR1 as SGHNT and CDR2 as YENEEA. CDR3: CASSPGLAWSNERYF. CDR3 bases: TGTGCCAGCAGCCCCGGACTAGCGTGGAGCAATGAGCGGTACTTC.

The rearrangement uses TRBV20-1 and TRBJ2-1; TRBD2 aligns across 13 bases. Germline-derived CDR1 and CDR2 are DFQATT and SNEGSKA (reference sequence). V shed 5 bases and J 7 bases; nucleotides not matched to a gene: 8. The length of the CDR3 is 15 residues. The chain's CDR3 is CSASSGTSGINEQFF. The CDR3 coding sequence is TGCAGTGCTTCCTCCGGGACTAGCGGGATAAATGAGCAGTTCTTC.

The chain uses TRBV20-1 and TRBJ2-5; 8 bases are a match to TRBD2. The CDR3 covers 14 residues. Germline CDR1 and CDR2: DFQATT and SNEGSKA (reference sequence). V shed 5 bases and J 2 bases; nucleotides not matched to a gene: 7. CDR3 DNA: TGCAGTGCTCTCCCGTTAGCGGGACAAGAGACCCAGTACTTC. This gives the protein CSALPLAGQETQYF.

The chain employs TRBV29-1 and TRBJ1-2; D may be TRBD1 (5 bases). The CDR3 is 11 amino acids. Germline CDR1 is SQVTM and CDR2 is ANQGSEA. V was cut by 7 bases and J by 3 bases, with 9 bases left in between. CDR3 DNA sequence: TGCAGCGGTGGGACGGACTATGGCTACACCTTC. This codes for CSGGTDYGYTF.

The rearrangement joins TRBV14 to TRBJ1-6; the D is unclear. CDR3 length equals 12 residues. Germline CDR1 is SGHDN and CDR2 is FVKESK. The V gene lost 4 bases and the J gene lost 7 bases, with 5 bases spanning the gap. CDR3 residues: CASSLQNSPLHF. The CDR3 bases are TGTGCCAGCAGCCTACAGAATTCACCCCTCCACTTT. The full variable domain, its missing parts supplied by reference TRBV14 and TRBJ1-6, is EAGVTQFPSHSVIEKGQTVTLRCDPISGHDNLYWYRRVMGKEIKFLLHFVKESKQDESGMPNNRFLAERTGGTYSTLKVQPAELEDSGVYFCASSLQNSPLHFGNGTRLTVT.

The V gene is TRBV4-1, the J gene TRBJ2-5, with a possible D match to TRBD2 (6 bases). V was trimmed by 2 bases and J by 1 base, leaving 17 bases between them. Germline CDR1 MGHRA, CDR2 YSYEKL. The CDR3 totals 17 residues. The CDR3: CASSQNPWAGLQETQYF. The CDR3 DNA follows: TGCGCCAGCAGCCAAAACCCGTGGGCGGGGCTCCAAGAGACCCAGTACTTC.

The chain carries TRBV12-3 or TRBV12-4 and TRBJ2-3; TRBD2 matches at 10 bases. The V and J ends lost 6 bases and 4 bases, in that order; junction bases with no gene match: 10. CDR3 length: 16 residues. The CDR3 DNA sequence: TGTGCCAGCAGCCCGCCCACTAGCGGGAAGGCAGATACGCAGTATTTT. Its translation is CASSPPTSGKADTQYF.

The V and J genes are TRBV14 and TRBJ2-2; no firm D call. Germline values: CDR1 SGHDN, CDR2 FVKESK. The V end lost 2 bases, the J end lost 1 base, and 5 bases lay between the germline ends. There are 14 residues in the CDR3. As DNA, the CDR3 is TGTGCCAGCAGCCAAATCCTGAACACCGGGGAGCTGTTTTTT. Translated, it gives CASSQILNTGELFF.

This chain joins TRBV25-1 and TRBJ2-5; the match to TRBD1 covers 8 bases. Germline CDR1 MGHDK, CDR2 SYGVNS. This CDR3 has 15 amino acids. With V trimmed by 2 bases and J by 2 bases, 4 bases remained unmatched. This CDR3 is CASSERDRGQETQYF. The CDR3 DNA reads TGTGCCAGCAGTGAAAGAGACAGGGGACAAGAGACCCAGTACTTC.

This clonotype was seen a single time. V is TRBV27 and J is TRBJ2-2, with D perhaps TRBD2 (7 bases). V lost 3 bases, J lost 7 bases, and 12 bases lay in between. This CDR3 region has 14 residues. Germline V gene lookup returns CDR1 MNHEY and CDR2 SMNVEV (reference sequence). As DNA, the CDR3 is TGTGCCAGCAGTTTGGGGGGGGCTGACGGGGAGCTGTTTTTT. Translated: CASSLGGADGELFF.

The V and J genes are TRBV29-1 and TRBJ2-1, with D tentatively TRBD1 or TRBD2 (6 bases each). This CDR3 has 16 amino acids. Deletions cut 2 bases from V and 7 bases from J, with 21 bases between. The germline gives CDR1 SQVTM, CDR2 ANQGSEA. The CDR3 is CSVEKSGGARRNEQFF. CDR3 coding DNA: TGCAGCGTTGAAAAGTCCGGGGGCGCCCGCAGGAATGAGCAGTTCTTC.

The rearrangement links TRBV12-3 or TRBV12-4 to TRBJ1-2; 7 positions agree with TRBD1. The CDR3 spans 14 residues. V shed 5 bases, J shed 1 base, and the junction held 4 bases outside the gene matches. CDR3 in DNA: TGTGCCAGCAGTCCGGGACAGAATAACTATGGCTACACCTTC. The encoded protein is CASSPGQNNYGYTF.

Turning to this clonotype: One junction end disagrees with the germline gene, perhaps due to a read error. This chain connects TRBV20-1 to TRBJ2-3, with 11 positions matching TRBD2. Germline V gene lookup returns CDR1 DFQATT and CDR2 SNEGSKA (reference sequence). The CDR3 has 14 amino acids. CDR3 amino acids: CGASGTSGTDTQYF. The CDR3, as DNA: TGCGGTGCCTCCGGGACTAGCGGTACAGATACGCAGTATTTT.